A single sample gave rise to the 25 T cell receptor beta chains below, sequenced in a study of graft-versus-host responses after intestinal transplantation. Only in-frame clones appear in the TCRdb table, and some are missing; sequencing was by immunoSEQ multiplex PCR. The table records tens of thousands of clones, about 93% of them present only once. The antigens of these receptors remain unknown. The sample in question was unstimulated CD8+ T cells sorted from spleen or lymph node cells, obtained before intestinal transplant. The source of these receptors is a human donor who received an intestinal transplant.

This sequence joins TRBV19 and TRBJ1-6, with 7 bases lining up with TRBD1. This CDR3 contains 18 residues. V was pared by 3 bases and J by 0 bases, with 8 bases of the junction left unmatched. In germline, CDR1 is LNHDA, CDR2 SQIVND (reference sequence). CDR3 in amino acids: CASSIAPGQSSYNSPLHF. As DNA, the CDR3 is TGTGCCAGTAGTATCGCGCCGGGACAGAGCTCCTATAATTCACCCCTCCACTTT.

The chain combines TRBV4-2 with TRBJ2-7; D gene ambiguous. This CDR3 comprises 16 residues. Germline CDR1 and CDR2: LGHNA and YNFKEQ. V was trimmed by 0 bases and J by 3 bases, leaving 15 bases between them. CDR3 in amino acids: CASSQDMELPLYEQYF. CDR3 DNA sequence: TGTGCCAGCAGCCAAGACATGGAGCTCCCACTCTACGAGCAGTACTTC.

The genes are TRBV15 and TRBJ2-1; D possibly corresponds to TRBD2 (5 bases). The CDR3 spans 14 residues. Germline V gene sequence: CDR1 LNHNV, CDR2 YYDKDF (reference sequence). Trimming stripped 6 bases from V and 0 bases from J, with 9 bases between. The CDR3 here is CATREVSSYNEQFF. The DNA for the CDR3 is TGTGCCACCAGGGAGGTTAGCTCCTACAATGAGCAGTTCTTC.

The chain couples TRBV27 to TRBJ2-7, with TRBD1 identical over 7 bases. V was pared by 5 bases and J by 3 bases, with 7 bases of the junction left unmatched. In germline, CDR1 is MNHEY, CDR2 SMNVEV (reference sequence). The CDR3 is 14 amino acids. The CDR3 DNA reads TGTGCCAGCAGTCCGACGGGACAGAACTACGAGCAGTACTTC. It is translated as CASSPTGQNYEQYF.

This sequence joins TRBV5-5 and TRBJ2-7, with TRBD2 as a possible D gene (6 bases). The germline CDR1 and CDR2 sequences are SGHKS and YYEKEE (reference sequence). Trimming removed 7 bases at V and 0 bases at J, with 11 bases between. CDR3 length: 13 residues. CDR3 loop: CASLGGTSYEQYF. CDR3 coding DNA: TGTGCCAGCCTTGGGGGGACCTCCTACGAGCAGTACTTC.

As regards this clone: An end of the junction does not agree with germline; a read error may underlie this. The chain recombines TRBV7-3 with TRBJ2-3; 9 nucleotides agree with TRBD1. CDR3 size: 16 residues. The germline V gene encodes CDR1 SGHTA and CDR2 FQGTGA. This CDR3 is CASSLIGTGNTDTQYF. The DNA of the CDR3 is TGTGCCAGCAGTTTAATCGGGACAGGGAACACAGATACGCAGTATTTT.

The CDR3 protein is CASSPRLGSSYNEQFF. The CDR3 DNA reads TGTGCCAGCAGCCCCCGGTTGGGCAGCTCCTACAATGAGCAGTTCTTC. V usage is TRBV13 and J usage is TRBJ2-1, with D uncertain. The CDR3 length is 16 residues. Germline lookup yields CDR1 PRHDT and CDR2 FYEKMQ (reference sequence). V gave up 5 bases and J gave up 0 bases, with 14 bases separating them.

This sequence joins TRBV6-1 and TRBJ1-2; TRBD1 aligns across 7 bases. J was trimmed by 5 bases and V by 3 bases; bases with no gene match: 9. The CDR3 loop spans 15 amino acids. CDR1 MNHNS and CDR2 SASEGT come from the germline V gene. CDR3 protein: CASSDQMGQSYGYTF. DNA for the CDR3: TGTGCCAGCAGTGACCAAATGGGACAGAGTTATGGCTACACCTTC.

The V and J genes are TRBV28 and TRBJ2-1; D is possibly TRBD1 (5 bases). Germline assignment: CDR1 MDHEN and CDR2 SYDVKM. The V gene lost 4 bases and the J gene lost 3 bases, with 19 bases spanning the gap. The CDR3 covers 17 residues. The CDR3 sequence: CASSSAGILQIYNEQFF. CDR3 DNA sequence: TGTGCCAGCAGTTCAGCAGGGATCCTTCAAATCTACAATGAGCAGTTCTTC. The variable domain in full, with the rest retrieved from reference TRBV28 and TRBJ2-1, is DVKVTQSSRYLVKRTGEKVFLECVQDMDHENMFWYRQDPGLGLRLIYFSYDVKMKEKGDIPEGYSVSREKKERFSLILESASTNQTSMYLCASSSAGILQIYNEQFFGPGTRLTVL.

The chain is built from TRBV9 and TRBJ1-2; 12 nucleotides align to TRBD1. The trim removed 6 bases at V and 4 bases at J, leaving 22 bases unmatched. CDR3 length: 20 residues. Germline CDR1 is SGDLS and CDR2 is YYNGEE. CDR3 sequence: CASILFQRGGDRGQRYGYTF. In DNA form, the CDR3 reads TGTGCCAGCATCCTCTTCCAAAGGGGGGGGGACAGGGGGCAGCGCTATGGCTACACCTTC.

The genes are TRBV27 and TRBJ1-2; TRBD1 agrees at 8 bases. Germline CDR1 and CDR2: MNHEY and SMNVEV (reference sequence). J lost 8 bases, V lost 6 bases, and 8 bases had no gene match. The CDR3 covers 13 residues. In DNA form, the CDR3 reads TGTGCCAGCAGCTGGACAGGGCAATGGGGCTACACCTTC. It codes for CASSWTGQWGYTF.

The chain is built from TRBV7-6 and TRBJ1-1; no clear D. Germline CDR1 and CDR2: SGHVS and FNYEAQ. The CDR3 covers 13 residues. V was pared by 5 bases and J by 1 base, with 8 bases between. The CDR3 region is CASSPLRNTEAFF. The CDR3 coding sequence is TGTGCCAGCAGCCCGCTGCGGAACACTGAAGCTTTCTTT.

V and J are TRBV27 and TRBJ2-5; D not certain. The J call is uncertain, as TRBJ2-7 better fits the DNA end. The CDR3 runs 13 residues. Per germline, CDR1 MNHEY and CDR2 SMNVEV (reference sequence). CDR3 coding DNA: TGTGCCAGTGCTTACACAGCAACCTACGAGCAGTACTTC. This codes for CASAYTATYEQYF.

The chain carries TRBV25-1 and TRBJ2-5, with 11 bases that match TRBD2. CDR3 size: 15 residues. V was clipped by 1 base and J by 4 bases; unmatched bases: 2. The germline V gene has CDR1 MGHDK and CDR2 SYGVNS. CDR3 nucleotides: TGTGCCAGCAGTGAATTAGGGACTAGCGGAGAGACCCAGTACTTC. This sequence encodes CASSELGTSGETQYF.

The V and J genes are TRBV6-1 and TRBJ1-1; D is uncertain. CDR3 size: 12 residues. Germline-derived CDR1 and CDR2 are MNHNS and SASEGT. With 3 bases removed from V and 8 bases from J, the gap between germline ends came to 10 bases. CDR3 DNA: TGTGCCAGCAGTGAGGGCCTCAGAGAAGCTTTCTTT. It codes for CASSEGLREAFF.

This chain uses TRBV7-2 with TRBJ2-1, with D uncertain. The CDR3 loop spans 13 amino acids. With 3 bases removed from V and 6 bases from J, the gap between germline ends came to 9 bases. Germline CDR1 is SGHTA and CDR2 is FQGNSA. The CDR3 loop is CASSFMRLNEQFF. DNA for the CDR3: TGTGCCAGCAGCTTTATGCGTCTCAATGAGCAGTTCTTC.

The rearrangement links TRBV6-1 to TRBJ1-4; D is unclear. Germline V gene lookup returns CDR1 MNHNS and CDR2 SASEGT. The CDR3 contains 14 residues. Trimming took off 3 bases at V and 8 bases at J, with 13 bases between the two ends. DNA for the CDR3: TGTGCCAGCAGTGATGTTAGGGAGCGAGAAAAACTGTTTTTT. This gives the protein CASSDVREREKLFF.

The CDR3 DNA reads as TGTGCCAGCAGTTACTCACAGGGGATCCAAGAGACCCAGTACTTC. Translation: CASSYSQGIQETQYF. The chain is built from TRBV6-5 and TRBJ2-5, with 7 bases that match TRBD1. V was pared by 0 bases and J by 1 base, with 2 bases of the junction left unmatched. CDR3 size: 15 residues. Germline loops: CDR1 MNHEY, CDR2 SVGAGI.

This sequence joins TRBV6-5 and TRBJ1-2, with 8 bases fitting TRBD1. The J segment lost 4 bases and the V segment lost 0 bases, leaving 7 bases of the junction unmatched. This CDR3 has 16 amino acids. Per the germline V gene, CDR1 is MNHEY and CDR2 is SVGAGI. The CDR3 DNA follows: TGTGCCAGCAGTTACTCCGGACAGGGATATGTCTATGGCTACACCTTC. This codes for CASSYSGQGYVYGYTF.

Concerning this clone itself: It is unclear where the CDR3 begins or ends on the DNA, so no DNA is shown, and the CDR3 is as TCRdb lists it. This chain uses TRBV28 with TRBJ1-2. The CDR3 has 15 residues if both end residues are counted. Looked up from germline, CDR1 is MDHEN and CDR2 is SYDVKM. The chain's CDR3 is CASSSSGEANYGYTF.

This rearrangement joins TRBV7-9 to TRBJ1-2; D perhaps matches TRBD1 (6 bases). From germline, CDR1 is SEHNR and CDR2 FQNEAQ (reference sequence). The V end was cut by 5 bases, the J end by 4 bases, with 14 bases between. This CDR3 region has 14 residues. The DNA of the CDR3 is TGTGCCAGCAGCCCCCCGACAGGCCCCTATGGCTACACCTTC. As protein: CASSPPTGPYGYTF. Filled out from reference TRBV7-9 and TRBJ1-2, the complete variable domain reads DTGVSQNPRHKITKRGQNVTFRCDPISEHNRLYWYRQTLGQGPEFLTYFQNEAQLEKSRLLSDRFSAERPKGSFSTLEIQRTEQGDSAMYLCASSPPTGPYGYTFGSGTRLTVV.

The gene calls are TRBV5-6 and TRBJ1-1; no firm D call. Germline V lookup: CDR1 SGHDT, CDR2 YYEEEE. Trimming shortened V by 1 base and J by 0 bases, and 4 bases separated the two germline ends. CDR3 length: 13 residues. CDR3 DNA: TGTGCCAGCAGCTTGTATGTGAACACTGAAGCTTTCTTT. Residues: CASSLYVNTEAFF.

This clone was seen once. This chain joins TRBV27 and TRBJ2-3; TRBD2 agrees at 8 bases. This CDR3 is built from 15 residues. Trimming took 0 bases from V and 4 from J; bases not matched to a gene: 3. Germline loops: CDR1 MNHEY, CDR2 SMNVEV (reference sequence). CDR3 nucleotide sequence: TGTGCCAGCAGTTTATCCGGGAGGGGGTCAGATACGCAGTATTTT. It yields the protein CASSLSGRGSDTQYF.

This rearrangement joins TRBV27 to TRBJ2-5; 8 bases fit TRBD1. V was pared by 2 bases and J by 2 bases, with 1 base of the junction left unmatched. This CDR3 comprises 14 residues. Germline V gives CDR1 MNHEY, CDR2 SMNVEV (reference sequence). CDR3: CASSLQGAQETQYF. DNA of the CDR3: TGTGCCAGCAGTTTACAGGGGGCACAAGAGACCCAGTACTTC.

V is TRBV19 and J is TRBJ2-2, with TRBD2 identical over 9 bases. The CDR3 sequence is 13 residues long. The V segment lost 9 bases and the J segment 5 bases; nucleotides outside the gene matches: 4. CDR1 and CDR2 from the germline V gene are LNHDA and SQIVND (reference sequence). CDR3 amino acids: CASSLAGTGELFF. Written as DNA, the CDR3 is TGTGCCAGCTCGCTAGCGGGAACCGGGGAGCTGTTTTTT.